The next 28 T cell receptor beta chains were all read from a single sample in a study of blood T cell repertoires in COVID-19. TCRdb's copy holds only in-frame clones and misses some; the assay was immunoSEQ multiplex PCR. This table has about 300,000 clones, 85% to 90% appearing once. The material sequenced was peripheral blood. These receptors were obtained from a woman aged 45 to 65 with COVID-19, enrolled during active disease.

The rearrangement links TRBV7-9 to TRBJ1-1; D possibly corresponds to TRBD1 (5 bases). Germline CDR1 SEHNR, CDR2 FQNEAQ (reference sequence). CDR3 size: 15 residues. Deletions cut 3 bases from V and 0 bases from J, with 11 bases between. This chain's CDR3 is CASSLAAGLNTEAFF. CDR3 sequence (DNA): TGTGCCAGCAGCTTGGCCGCGGGACTGAACACTGAAGCTTTCTTT.

This chain connects TRBV5-4 to TRBJ2-1, with a weak D call TRBD1 (5 bases). The germline V gene has CDR1 SGHNT and CDR2 YYREEE (reference sequence). The V end was cut by 3 bases, the J end by 5 bases, with 12 bases between. The CDR3 sequence is 14 residues long. This chain's CDR3 is CASSSAKGNNEQFF. For the CDR3, the DNA is TGTGCCAGCAGCTCAGCTAAGGGGAACAATGAGCAGTTCTTC.

This chain joins TRBV19 and TRBJ1-2; 7 bases are a match to TRBD1. The CDR3 covers 14 residues. V dropped 6 bases and J dropped 4; count of bases not matched to a gene: 8. CDR1 and CDR2 (germline): LNHDA, SQIVND (reference sequence). CDR3 residues: CASRDLDRAYGYTF. For the CDR3, the DNA is TGTGCCAGTAGGGACTTAGACAGGGCCTATGGCTACACCTTC.

This clone was detected once. The V gene is TRBV6-5, the J gene TRBJ2-5; 7 bases line up with TRBD2. Germline V lookup: CDR1 MNHEY, CDR2 SVGAGI. The V and J ends lost 4 bases and 4 bases, in that order; junction bases with no gene match: 9. This CDR3 has 15 amino acids. This CDR3 is CASSSPRGEGETQYF. For the CDR3, the DNA is TGTGCCAGCAGTTCCCCCCGGGGGGAGGGAGAGACCCAGTACTTC.

This chain links TRBV27 with TRBJ1-4; TRBD1 aligns across 9 bases. This CDR3 contains 15 residues. Germline loops: CDR1 MNHEY, CDR2 SMNVEV (reference sequence). After removal of 8 bases from V and 8 bases from J, the junction contained 12 bases not matched to a gene. The CDR3 protein is CASGRTRQGEEKLFF. The CDR3 nucleotides are TGTGCCAGCGGCCGGACACGACAGGGGGAGGAAAAACTGTTTTTT. Using reference TRBV27 and TRBJ1-4 for the parts outside the CDR3, the full variable domain is EAQVTQNPRYLITVTGKKLTVTCSQNMNHEYMSWYRQDPGLGLRQIYYSMNVEVTDKGDVPEGYKVSRKEKRNFPLILESPSPNQTSLYFCASGRTRQGEEKLFFGSGTQLSVL.

The chain couples TRBV6-5 to TRBJ2-7, with D possibly matching TRBD2 (6 bases). The CDR3 totals 15 residues. The V end was cut by 2 bases, the J end by 0 bases, with 11 bases between. Germline loops: CDR1 MNHEY, CDR2 SVGAGI. CDR3 sequence: CASSYGGGTSYEQYF. In DNA form, the CDR3 reads TGTGCCAGCAGTTACGGCGGCGGGACCTCCTACGAGCAGTACTTC.

This CDR3 is CASSPDRAGANVLTF. In nucleotides, the CDR3 is TGTGCCAGCAGCCCCGACAGGGCTGGGGCCAACGTCCTGACTTTC. V usage is TRBV13 and J usage is TRBJ2-6; 7 bases match TRBD1. V was pared by 5 bases and J by 2 bases, with 3 bases of the junction left unmatched. CDR3 size: 15 residues. Germline V gene lookup returns CDR1 PRHDT and CDR2 FYEKMQ (reference sequence).

CDR3 in DNA: TGTGCCAGCAGCTCACTCAAAAATAGCAATCAGCCCCAGCATTTT. It encodes CASSSLKNSNQPQHF. V and J are TRBV7-2 and TRBJ1-5; D gene uncertain. The germline gives CDR1 SGHTA, CDR2 FQGNSA. V was shortened by 4 bases and J by 0 bases, with 10 bases between the two germline ends. The CDR3 loop spans 15 amino acids.

This chain uses TRBV14 with TRBJ2-3, with D unclear. From germline, CDR1 is SGHDN and CDR2 FVKESK. V gave up 4 bases and J gave up 0 bases, with 11 bases separating them. This CDR3 has 15 residues. CDR3: CASSPYWSSTDTQYF. The CDR3, as DNA: TGTGCCAGCAGCCCGTACTGGTCCAGCACAGATACGCAGTATTTT.

CDR3 protein: CASSGGGLRVNTEAFF. DNA of the CDR3: TGTGCCAGTAGTGGGGGGGGGCTTAGAGTGAACACTGAAGCTTTCTTT. The chain recombines TRBV19 with TRBJ1-1, with a possible D match to TRBD1 (6 bases). The CDR3 has 16 amino acids. Trimming removed 5 bases at V and 0 bases at J, with 16 bases between. Germline V CDR1 and CDR2: LNHDA, SQIVND (reference sequence).

The rearrangement uses TRBV18 and TRBJ2-2; a possible D gene is TRBD1 (5 bases). V was cut by 6 bases and J by 2 bases, with 19 bases left in between. Germline assignment: CDR1 KGHSH and CDR2 LQKENI. The CDR3 totals 17 residues. CDR3 protein: CASSQFWATANTGELFF. CDR3 sequence (DNA): TGTGCCAGCTCGCAATTTTGGGCGACAGCTAACACCGGGGAGCTGTTTTTT.

The chain combines TRBV24-1 with TRBJ2-1; D ambiguous. This CDR3 has 11 amino acids. Looked up from germline, CDR1 is KGHDR and CDR2 is SFDVKD. With 4 bases removed from V and 7 bases from J, the gap between germline ends came to 4 bases. The DNA for the CDR3 is TGTGCCACCAGTGAGTTAAATGAGCAGTTCTTC. It specifies CATSELNEQFF.

The chain uses TRBV7-3 and TRBJ2-1; D is undetermined. This CDR3 spans 13 amino acids. The V end lost 2 bases, the J end lost 2 bases, and 4 bases lay between the germline ends. CDR1 is SGHTA and CDR2 is FQGTGA in the germline V gene. The CDR3 loop is CASSLLAYNEQFF. DNA for the CDR3: TGTGCCAGCAGCTTACTAGCCTACAATGAGCAGTTCTTC.

The chain is built from TRBV30 and TRBJ2-7, with 8 nucleotides matching TRBD2. The germline V gene encodes CDR1 GTSNPN and CDR2 SVGIG (reference sequence). This CDR3 is built from 14 residues. V shed 0 bases and J 4 bases; nucleotides not matched to a gene: 5. This CDR3 reads CAWSVSAGGYEQYF. The DNA of the CDR3 is TGTGCCTGGAGTGTTTCGGCGGGAGGATACGAGCAGTACTTC.

This chain links TRBV7-6 with TRBJ2-5, with D maybe TRBD1 (6 bases). Trimming shortened V by 3 bases and J by 11 bases, and 28 bases separated the two germline ends. The CDR3 covers 17 residues. Germline V lookup: CDR1 SGHVS, CDR2 FNYEAQ. The CDR3 loop is CASSFPGRTTFAQGQYF. The CDR3 DNA sequence: TGTGCCAGCAGCTTCCCGGGACGGACAACATTCGCTCAGGGGCAGTACTTC.

The V and J genes are TRBV4-1 and TRBJ2-4; D may be TRBD1 (6 bases). Trimming pared 0 bases from V and 2 bases from J, leaving 11 bases between. This CDR3 comprises 16 residues. The germline V gene has CDR1 MGHRA and CDR2 YSYEKL. The CDR3 spells CASSQDTGTSKNIQYF. Here the CDR3 DNA reads TGCGCCAGCAGCCAAGATACCGGGACATCCAAAAACATTCAGTACTTC.

This sequence joins TRBV29-1 and TRBJ2-1; 9 nucleotides line up with TRBD2. Germline CDR1 reads SQVTM; CDR2 reads ANQGSEA. The CDR3 runs to 17 residues. With V trimmed by 4 bases and J by 8 bases, 18 bases remained unmatched. The CDR3 sequence: CSVVGSASGDPWDEQFF. For the CDR3, the DNA is TGCAGCGTTGTAGGGTCGGCTAGCGGGGACCCTTGGGATGAGCAGTTCTTC.

The J gene is TRBJ2-7, the V gene TRBV2, with D uncertain. This CDR3 is 12 amino acids long. V was pared by 5 bases and J by 0 bases, with 5 bases between. Germline V gene sequence: CDR1 SNHLY, CDR2 FYNNEI. CDR3 region: CASSISSYEQYF. The CDR3 nucleotides read TGTGCCAGCAGTATCAGCTCCTACGAGCAGTACTTC. The full variable domain, completed using reference TRBV2 and TRBJ2-7, is EPEVTQTPSHQVTQMGQEVILRCVPISNHLYFYWYRQILGQKVEFLVSFYNNEISEKSEIFDDQFSVERPDGSNFTLKIRSTKLEDSAMYFCASSISSYEQYFGPGTRLTVT.

This chain connects TRBV11-3 to TRBJ1-3, with TRBD1 as a possible D gene (6 bases). V lost 3 bases and J lost 1, with 7 bases in between. This CDR3 is built from 14 residues. Germline CDR1 and CDR2: SGHNT and YENEEA. The CDR3 sequence: CASSFGQSGNTIYF. The CDR3 DNA reads as TGTGCCAGCAGCTTCGGACAGTCTGGAAACACCATATATTTT.

The V call is TRBV6-1, the J call TRBJ1-1, with D tentatively TRBD1 (5 bases). V shed 3 bases and J shed 5 bases, with 19 bases lying between them. Germline V lookup: CDR1 MNHNS, CDR2 SASEGT. CDR3 length equals 16 residues. The chain's CDR3 is CASSETGPFGGTEAFF. CDR3 bases: TGTGCCAGCAGTGAGACCGGACCTTTTGGGGGGACTGAAGCTTTCTTT.

This clone has only a few counts. This chain uses TRBV10-2 with TRBJ2-7, with 9 bases matching TRBD1. The germline gives CDR1 WSHSY, CDR2 SAAADI. This CDR3 contains 14 residues. Trimming took 5 bases from V and 5 from J; bases not matched to a gene: 7. For the CDR3, the DNA is TGCGCCAGCAGTCGGGACAGGGAATCCAACGAGCAGTACTTC. It specifies CASSRDRESNEQYF.

The genes are TRBV3-1 (or the pseudogene TRBV3-2) and TRBJ1-1; D not resolved. CDR3 length equals 12 residues. Looked up from germline, CDR1 is LGHDT and CDR2 is YNNKEL (reference sequence). V lost 1 base, J lost 5 bases, and 5 bases lay in between. The CDR3 sequence: CASSQGETEAFF. For the CDR3, the DNA is TGTGCCAGCAGCCAAGGAGAAACTGAAGCTTTCTTT.

This chain links TRBV27 with TRBJ2-1; D perhaps matches TRBD2 (5 bases). The V end was cut by 4 bases, the J end by 7 bases, with 17 bases between. The germline gives CDR1 MNHEY, CDR2 SMNVEV (reference sequence). The CDR3 is made up of 15 amino acids. CDR3 nucleotides: TGTGCCAGCAGTTCCCCGTGGGCGGAGGAGAATGAGCAGTTCTTC. Translating it yields CASSSPWAEENEQFF.

The J gene is TRBJ1-6, the V gene TRBV6-6, with unresolved D. The CDR3 loop spans 14 amino acids. The V gene lost 4 bases and the J gene lost 10 bases, with 14 bases spanning the gap. Germline V gene data show CDR1 as MNHNY and CDR2 as SVGAGI (reference sequence). The CDR3 is CASSSVNLESPLHF. CDR3 in DNA: TGTGCCAGCAGTTCCGTGAACTTGGAGTCACCCCTCCACTTT.

This clone was picked up a small number of times. The chain recombines TRBV30 with TRBJ1-1; maybe TRBD1 (6 bases). This CDR3 is built from 14 residues. Trimming stripped 4 bases from V and 7 bases from J, with 19 bases between. The germline V gene has CDR1 GTSNPN and CDR2 SVGIG (reference sequence). CDR3: CAWKMTQGRGEAFF. CDR3 coding DNA: TGTGCCTGGAAAATGACCCAGGGGAGGGGTGAAGCTTTCTTT.

This clone is a singleton in its sample. V and J are TRBV10-2 and TRBJ1-5; D might be TRBD1 (6 bases). This CDR3 contains 14 residues. Germline CDR1 WSHSY, CDR2 SAAADI. V was cut by 4 bases and J by 4 bases, with 11 bases left in between. The CDR3 reads CASSGDTVNQPQHF. The CDR3 region has the DNA TGCGCCAGCAGTGGGGACACAGTGAATCAGCCCCAGCATTTT.

The gene calls are TRBV7-9 and TRBJ2-1, with 7 bases identical to TRBD2. CDR1 and CDR2 (germline): SEHNR, FQNEAQ (reference sequence). The CDR3 sequence is 19 residues long. With 5 bases clipped from V and 4 bases from J, the junction kept 20 bases outside the gene matches. CDR3: CASSLIQGAGEGRYNEQFF. DNA for the CDR3: TGTGCCAGCAGCCTCATTCAAGGTGCGGGAGAGGGACGGTACAATGAGCAGTTCTTC.

The V gene is TRBV7-8, the J gene TRBJ1-1; unclear D gene. The CDR3 runs to 14 residues. Germline V CDR1 and CDR2: SGHVS, FQNEAQ. Trimming removed 5 bases from V and 10 bases from J, with 20 bases in between. The CDR3 here is CASSPREQSRGAFF. The CDR3 DNA sequence: TGTGCCAGCAGCCCACGGGAACAGTCCCGCGGAGCTTTCTTT.